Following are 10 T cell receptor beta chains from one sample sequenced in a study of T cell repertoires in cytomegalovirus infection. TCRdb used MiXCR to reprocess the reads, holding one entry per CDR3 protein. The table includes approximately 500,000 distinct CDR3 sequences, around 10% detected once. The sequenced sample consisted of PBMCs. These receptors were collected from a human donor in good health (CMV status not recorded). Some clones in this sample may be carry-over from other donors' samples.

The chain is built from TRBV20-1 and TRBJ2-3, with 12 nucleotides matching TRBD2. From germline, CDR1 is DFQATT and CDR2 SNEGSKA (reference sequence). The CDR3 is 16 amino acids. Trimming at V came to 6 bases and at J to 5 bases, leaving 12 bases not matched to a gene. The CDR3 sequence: CSAAPRLAGVRDTQYF. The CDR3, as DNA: TGCAGTGCGGCCCCTCGACTAGCGGGAGTGCGAGATACGCAGTATTTT.

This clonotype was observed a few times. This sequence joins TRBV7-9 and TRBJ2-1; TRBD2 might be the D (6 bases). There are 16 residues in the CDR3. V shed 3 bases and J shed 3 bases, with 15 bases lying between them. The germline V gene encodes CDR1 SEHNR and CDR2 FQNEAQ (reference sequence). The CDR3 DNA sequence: TGTGCCAGCAGCTTCGCGGGGCGTACCCTCTACAATGAGCAGTTCTTC. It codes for CASSFAGRTLYNEQFF.

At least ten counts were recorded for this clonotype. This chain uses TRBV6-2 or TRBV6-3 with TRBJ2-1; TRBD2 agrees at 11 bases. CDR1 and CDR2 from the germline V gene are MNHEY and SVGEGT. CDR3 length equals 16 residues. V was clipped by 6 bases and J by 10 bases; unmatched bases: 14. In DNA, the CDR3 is TGTGCCAGCAGCCTTCACTCCTCCTCTAGCGGGGGGGAGCAGTTCTTC. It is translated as CASSLHSSSSGGEQFF.

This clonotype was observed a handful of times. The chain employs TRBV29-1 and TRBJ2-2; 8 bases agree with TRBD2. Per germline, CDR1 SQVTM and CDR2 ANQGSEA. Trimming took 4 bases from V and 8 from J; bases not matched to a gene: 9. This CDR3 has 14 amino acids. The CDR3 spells CSVGSGRITGELFF. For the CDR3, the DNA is TGCAGCGTTGGGAGCGGGAGAATAACAGGGGAGCTGTTTTTT.

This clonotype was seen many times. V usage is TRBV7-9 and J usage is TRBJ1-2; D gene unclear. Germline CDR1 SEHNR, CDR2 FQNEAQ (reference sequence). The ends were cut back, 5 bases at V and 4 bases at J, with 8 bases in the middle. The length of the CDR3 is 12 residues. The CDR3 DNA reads TGTGCCAGCAGCCACAGAGCCTATGGCTACACCTTC. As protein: CASSHRAYGYTF.

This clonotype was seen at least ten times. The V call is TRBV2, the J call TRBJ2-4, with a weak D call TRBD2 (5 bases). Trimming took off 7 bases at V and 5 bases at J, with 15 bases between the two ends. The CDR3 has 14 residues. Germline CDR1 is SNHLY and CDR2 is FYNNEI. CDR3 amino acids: CASTEALGENIQYF. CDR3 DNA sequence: TGTGCCAGCACCGAGGCACTAGGCGAAAACATTCAGTACTTC. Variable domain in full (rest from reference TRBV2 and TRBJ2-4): EPEVTQTPSHQVTQMGQEVILRCVPISNHLYFYWYRQILGQKVEFLVSFYNNEISEKSEIFDDQFSVERPDGSNFTLKIRSTKLEDSAMYFCASTEALGENIQYFGAGTRLSVL.

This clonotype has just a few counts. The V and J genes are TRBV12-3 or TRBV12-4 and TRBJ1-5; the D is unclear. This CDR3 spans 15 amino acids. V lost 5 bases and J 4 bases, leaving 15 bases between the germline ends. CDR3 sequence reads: CASSRMGGSNQPQHF. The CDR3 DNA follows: TGTGCCAGCAGTCGGATGGGTGGCTCTAATCAGCCCCAGCATTTT.

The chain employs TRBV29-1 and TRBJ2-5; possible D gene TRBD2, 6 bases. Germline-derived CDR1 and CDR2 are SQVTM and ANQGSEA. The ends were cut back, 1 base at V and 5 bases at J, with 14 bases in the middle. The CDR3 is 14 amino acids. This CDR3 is CSVEGRLGGETQYF. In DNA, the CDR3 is TGCAGCGTTGAAGGTCGGCTAGGAGGGGAGACCCAGTACTTC.

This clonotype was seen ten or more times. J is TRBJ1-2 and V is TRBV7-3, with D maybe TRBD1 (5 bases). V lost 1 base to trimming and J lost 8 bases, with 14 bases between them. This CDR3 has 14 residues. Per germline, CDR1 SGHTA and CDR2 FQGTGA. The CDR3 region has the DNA TGTGCCAGCAGCTTAATGGGCAGCCGGGACGGCTACACCTTC. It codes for CASSLMGSRDGYTF.

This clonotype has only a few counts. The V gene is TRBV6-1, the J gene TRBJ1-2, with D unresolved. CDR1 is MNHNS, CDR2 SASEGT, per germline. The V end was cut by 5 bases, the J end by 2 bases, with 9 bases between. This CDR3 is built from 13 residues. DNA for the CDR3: TGTGCCAGCAGTTATGGACCGAACTATGGCTACACCTTC. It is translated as CASSYGPNYGYTF.